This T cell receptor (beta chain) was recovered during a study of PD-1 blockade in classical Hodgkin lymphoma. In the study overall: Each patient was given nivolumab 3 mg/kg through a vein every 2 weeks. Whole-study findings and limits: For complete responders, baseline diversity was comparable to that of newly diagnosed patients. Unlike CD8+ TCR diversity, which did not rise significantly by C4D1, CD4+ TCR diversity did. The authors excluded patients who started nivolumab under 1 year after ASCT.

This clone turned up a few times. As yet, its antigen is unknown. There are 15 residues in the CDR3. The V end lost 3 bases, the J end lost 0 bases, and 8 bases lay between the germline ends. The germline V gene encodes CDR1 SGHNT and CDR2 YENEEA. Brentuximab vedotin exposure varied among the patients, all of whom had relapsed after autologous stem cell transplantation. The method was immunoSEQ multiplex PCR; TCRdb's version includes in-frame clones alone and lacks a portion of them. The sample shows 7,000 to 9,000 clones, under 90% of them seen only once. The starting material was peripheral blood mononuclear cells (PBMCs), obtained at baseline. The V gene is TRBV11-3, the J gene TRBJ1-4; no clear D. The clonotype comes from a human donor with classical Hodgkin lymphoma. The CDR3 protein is CASSLAYATNEKLFF. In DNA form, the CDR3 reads TGTGCCAGCAGCTTGGCGTATGCAACTAATGAAAAACTGTTTTTT.